Here is one T cell receptor (beta chain) with its context. As yet, its antigen is unknown. This sample was included in a study of shared clonotypes between healthy human individuals. Turning to the study itself: There were three CD4 naive, three CD4 memory, two CD8 naive and one CD8 memory plates per donor. Study-level results: Clonotypes that were shared across a handful of donors made up around 5.5% of naive CD4 clonotypes.

In the naive CD8 group, cells lacked CD45RO and were positively selected for CCR7, so terminally differentiated effector memory CD45RA+ cells were left out. Template for every sorted-subset replicate PCR totaled about 200 ng DNA, roughly 30,000 T cell genomes. Assay: immunoSEQ multiplex PCR; the TCRdb copy retains only in-frame clones and omits some. Counted here are hundreds of thousands of clones, about 95% occurring once; the ten biggest clones make up approximately 0.11%. The length of the CDR3 is 15 residues. CDR1 and CDR2 (germline): LNHDA, SQIVND (reference sequence). With 5 bases clipped from V and 4 bases from J, the junction kept 7 bases outside the gene matches.

Material: naive CD8+ T cells sorted from blood. The clonotype originates from a woman aged 30 to 39 in good health. The genes are TRBV19 and TRBJ2-1, with TRBD2 identical over 8 bases. The CDR3 is CASSSGPSGYNEQFF. CDR3 nucleotides: TGTGCCAGTAGTTCCGGTCCTAGCGGGTACAATGAGCAGTTCTTC.